This TCR beta chain was recorded in a study of cytomegalovirus exposure and HLA in healthy donors. Findings of the study overall: Common viral pathogens seemed to be connected with several of the most significant clusters, according to a later analysis. TCR beta sequences reportedly predicted most subjects' HLA-A and HLA-B alleles accurately.

A multiplex PCR was run with 60 Vbeta primers and 13 Jbeta primers. TCRdb's table, derived via immunoSEQ multiplex PCR, lists solely in-frame clones and lacks some. Found here are fewer than 150,000 clones, 70% to 75% of them singletons; the top ten hold about 3.4%. Details on this clone: Its specificity is not known.

The V end lost 10 bases, the J end lost 5 bases, and 11 bases lay between the germline ends. Germline CDR1 reads MNHEY; CDR2 reads SMNVEV (reference sequence). CDR3 size: 11 residues. The sequenced sample was PBMCs. This TCR was sampled from a man aged 25-45 years in good health and CMV-seronegative. This chain uses TRBV27 with TRBJ1-1; D gene unclear. The CDR3 DNA is TGTGCCACCGTGCGAGGGACTGAAGCTTTCTTT. This translates into CATVRGTEAFF.